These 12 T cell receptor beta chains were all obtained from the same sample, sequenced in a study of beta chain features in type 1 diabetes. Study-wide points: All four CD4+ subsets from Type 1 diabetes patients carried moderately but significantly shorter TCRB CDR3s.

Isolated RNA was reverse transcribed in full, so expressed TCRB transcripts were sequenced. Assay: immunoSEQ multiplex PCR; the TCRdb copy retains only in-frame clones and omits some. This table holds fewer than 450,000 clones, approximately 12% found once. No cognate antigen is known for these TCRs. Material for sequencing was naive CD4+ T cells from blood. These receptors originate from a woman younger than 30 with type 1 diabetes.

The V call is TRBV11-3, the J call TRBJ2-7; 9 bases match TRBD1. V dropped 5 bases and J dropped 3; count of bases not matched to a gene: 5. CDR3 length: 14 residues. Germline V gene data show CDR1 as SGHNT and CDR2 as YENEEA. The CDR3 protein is CASSIRDRDYEQYF. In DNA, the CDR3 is TGTGCCAGCAGCATCCGGGACAGGGACTACGAGCAGTACTTC.

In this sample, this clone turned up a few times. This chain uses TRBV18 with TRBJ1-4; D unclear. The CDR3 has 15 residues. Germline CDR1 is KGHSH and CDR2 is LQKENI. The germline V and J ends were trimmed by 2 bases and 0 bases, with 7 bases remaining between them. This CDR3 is CASSPTSATNEKLFF. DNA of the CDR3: TGTGCCAGCTCACCAACTTCTGCAACTAATGAAAAACTGTTTTTT.

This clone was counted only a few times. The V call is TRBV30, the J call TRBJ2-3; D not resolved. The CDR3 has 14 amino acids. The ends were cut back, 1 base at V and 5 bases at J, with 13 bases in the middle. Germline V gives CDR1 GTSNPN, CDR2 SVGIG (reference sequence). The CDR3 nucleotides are TGTGCCTGGAGTGCCCACAATCCGGGAGATACGCAGTATTTT. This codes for CAWSAHNPGDTQYF. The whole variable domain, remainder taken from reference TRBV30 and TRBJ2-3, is SQTIHQWPATLVQPVGSPLSLECTVEGTSNPNLYWYRQAAGRGLQLLFYSVGIGQISSEVPQNLSASRPQDRQFILSSKKLLLSDSGFYLCAWSAHNPGDTQYFGPGTRLTVL.

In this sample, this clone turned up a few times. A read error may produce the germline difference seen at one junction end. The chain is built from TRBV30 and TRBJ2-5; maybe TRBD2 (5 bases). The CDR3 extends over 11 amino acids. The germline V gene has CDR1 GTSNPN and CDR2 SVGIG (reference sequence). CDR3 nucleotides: TGTGCCTGGAGTAGAGGGTCAGGAGCGAACTTC. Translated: CAWSRGSGANF.

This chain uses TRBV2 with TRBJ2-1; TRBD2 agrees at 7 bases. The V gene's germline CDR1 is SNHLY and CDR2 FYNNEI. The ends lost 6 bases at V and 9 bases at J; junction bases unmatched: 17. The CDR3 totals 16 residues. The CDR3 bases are TGTGCCAGCAGCGAGATTTGGCGGGAGAGGGTGGTTGAGCAGTTCTTC. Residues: CASSEIWRERVVEQFF.

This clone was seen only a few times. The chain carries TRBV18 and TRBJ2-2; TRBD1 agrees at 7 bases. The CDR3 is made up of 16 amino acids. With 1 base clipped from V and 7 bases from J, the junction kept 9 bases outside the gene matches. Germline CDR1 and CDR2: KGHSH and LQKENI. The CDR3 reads CASSPQDRSSGGELFF. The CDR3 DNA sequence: TGTGCCAGCTCACCACAGGACAGGTCTTCGGGCGGGGAGCTGTTTTTT.

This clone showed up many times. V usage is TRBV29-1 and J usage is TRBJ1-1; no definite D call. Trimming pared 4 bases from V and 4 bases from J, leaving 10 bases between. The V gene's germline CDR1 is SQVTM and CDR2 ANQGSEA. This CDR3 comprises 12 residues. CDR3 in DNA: TGCAGCGTTGGCCCGCCGGGCACTGAAGCTTTCTTT. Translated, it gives CSVGPPGTEAFF.

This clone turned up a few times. CDR3 bases: TGTGCCAGCAGCTTGACAGTTTTTCACACAGATACGCAGTATTTT. Translation gives CASSLTVFHTDTQYF. The chain uses TRBV7-2 and TRBJ2-3; D is perhaps TRBD1 (5 bases). Germline CDR1 is SGHTA and CDR2 is FQGNSA. The CDR3 consists of 15 residues. Between the trimmed V and J ends, which lost 3 bases and 2 bases, there was a span of 12 bases.

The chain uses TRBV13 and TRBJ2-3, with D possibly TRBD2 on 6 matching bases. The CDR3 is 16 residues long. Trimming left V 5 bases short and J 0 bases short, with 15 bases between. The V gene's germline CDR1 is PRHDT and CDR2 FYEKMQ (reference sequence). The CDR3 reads CASSLRVSGSTDTQYF. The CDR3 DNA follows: TGTGCCAGCAGCCTCCGGGTGAGCGGGAGCACAGATACGCAGTATTTT.

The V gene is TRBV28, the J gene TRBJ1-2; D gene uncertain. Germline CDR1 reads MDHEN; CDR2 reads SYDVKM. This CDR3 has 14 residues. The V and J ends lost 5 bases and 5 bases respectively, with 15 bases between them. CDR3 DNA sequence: TGTGCCAGCAGTCTTGGAGGGTCGTTTTATGGCTACACCTTC. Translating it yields CASSLGGSFYGYTF.

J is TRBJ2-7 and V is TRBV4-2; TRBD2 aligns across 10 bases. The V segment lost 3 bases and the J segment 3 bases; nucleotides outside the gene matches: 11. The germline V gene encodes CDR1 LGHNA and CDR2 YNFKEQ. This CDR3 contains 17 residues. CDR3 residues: CASSHPSWERGGYEQYF. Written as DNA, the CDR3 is TGTGCCAGCAGCCACCCCTCCTGGGAGCGGGGGGGCTACGAGCAGTACTTC.

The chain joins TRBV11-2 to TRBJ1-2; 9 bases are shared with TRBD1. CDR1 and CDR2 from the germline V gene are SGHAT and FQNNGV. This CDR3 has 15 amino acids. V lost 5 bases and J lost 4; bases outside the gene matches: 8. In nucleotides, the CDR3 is TGTGCCAGCAGCGCCCAAGGACAGGGGACCTATGGCTACACCTTC. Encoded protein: CASSAQGQGTYGYTF. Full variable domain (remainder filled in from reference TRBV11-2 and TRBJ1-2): EAGVAQSPRYKIIEKRQSVAFWCNPISGHATLYWYQQILGQGPKLLIQFQNNGVVDDSQLPKDRFSAERLKGVDSTLKIQPAKLEDSAVYLCASSAQGQGTYGYTFGSGTRLTVV.